This TCR beta chain was identified during a study of early stage breast cancer tumors. Trimming removed 4 bases from V and 6 bases from J; junction bases left unmatched: 10. Per the germline V gene, CDR1 is SGHVS and CDR2 is FQNEAQ. The CDR3 has 17 residues. Here immunoSEQ multiplex PCR was the method, and the copy in TCRdb shows in-frame clones only, minus some. The sample contains roughly 57,000 clones, about 90% of which appear only once. Sequencing was carried out using blood. The rearrangement joins TRBV7-8 to TRBJ2-1; 12 positions match TRBD2. The TCR was taken from a person in their 70s with breast cancer. The CDR3 nucleotides are TGTGCCAGCAGCTCCGCCGGGGCTAGCGGGGGGGCCAATGAGCAGTTCTTC. Translated, it gives CASSSAGASGGANEQFF.